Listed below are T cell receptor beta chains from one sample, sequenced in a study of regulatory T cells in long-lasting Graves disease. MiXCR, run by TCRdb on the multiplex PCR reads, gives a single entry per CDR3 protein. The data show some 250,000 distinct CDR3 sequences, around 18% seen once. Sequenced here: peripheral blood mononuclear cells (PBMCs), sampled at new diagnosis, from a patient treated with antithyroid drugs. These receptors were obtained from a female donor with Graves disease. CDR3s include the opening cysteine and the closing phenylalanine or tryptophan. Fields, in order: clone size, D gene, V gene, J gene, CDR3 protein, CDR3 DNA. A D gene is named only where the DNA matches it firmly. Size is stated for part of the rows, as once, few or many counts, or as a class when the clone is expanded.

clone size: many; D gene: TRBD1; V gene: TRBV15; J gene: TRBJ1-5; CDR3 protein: CATSIDRAQPQHF; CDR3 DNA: TGTGCCACCAGCATTGACAGGGCCCAGCCCCAGCATTTT
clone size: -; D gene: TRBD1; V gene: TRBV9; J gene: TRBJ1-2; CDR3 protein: CASSVGGGLNYGYTF; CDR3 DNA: TGTGCCAGCAGCGTAGGAGGGGGCCTGAACTATGGCTACACCTTC
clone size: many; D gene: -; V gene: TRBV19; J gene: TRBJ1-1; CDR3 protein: CASSILGSQDMNTEAFF; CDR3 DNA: TGTGCCAGTAGTATTCTGGGCAGCCAGGACATGAACACTGAAGCTTTCTTT
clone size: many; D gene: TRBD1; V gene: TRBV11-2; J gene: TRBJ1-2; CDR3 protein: CASSLSRDRVYGYTF; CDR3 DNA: TGTGCCAGCAGCTTATCCAGGGACAGGGTCTATGGCTACACCTTC
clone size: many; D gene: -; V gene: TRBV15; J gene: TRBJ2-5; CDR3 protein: CATSSAPWETQYF; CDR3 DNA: TGTGCCACCAGCAGTGCCCCATGGGAGACCCAGTACTTC
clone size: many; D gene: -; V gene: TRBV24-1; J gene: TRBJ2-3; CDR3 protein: CATASSTDTQYF; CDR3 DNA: TGTGCCACCGCATCTAGCACAGATACGCAGTATTTT
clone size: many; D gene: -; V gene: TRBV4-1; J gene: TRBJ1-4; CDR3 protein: CASSQSFGGDEKLFF; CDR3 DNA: TGCGCCAGCAGCCAATCCTTTGGGGGTGATGAAAAACTGTTTTTT
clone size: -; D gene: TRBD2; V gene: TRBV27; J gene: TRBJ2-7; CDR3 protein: CASSPDGRAGYEQYF; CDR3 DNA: TGTGCCAGCAGTCCCGACGGGAGGGCCGGGTACGAGCAGTACTTC
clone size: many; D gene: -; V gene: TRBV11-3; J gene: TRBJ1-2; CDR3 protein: CASSQWDTANYGYTF; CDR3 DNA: TGTGCCAGCAGCCAATGGGACACAGCTAACTATGGCTACACCTTC
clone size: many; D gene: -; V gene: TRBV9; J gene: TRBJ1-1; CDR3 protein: CASSVGRGVTEAFF; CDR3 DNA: TGTGCCAGCAGCGTAGGTAGGGGGGTCACTGAAGCTTTCTTT
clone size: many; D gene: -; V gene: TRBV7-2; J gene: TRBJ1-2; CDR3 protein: CASSLMVSSAVMGGYTF; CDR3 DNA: TGTGCCAGCAGCTTAATGGTCAGCTCCGCGGTAATGGGTGGCTACACCTTC
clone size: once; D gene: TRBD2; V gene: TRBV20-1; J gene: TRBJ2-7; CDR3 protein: CSANLGLAGVNEQYF; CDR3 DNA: TGCAGTGCTAACTTAGGGCTAGCGGGAGTCAACGAGCAGTACTTC
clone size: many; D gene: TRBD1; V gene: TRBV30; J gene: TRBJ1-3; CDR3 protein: CAWSKWTGGAKSNTIYF; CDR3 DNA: TGTGCCTGGAGTAAATGGACAGGGGGCGCGAAGTCGAACACCATATATTTT
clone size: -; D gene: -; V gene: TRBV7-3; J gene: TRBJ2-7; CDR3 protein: CASSLGPTDSYEQYF; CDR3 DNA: TGTGCCAGCAGCTTAGGTCCTACTGACTCCTACGAGCAGTACTTC
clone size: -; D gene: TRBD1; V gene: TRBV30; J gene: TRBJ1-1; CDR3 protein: CAWAGTGGITEGFF; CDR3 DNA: TGTGCCTGGGCCGGGACAGGGGGCATCACTGAAGGTTTCTTT
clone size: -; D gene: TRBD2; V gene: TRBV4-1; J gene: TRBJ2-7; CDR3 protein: CASSQDITSGPYEQYF; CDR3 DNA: TGCGCCAGCAGCCAAGATATAACTAGCGGACCCTACGAGCAGTACTTC
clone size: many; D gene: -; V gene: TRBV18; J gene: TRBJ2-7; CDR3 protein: CASSPRIAYEQYF; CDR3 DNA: TGTGCCAGCTCACCACGGATAGCCTACGAGCAGTACTTC
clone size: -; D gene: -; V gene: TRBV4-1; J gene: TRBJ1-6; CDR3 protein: CASSQARAGGNSPLHF; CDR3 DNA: TGCGCCAGCAGCCAAGCGCGCGCAGGTGGGAATTCACCCCTCCACTTT
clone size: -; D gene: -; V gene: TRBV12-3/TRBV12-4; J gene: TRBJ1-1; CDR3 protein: CASSLKKNTEAFF; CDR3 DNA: TGTGCCAGCAGTTTGAAGAAGAACACTGAAGCTTTCTTT
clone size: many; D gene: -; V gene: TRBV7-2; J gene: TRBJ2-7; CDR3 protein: CASNSGRGTYEQYF; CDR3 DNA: TGTGCCAGCAATTCGGGACGGGGTACCTACGAGCAGTACTTC
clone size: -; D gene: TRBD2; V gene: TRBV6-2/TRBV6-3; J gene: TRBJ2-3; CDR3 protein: CASSLTSGPTDTQYF; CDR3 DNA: TGTGCCAGCAGTTTGACTAGCGGGCCCACAGATACGCAGTATTTT
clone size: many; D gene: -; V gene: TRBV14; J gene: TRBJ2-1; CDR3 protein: CASSQEGYSAEQFF; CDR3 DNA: TGTGCCAGCAGCCAAGAAGGATACAGCGCTGAGCAGTTCTTC
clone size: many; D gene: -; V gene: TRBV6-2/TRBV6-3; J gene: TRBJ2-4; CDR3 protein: CASSGTPNIQYF; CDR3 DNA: TGTGCCAGCAGCGGGACTCCAAACATTCAGTACTTC
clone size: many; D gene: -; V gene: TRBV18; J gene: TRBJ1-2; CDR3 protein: CASSPTHVYGYTF; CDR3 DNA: TGTGCCAGCTCACCGACTCACGTTTATGGCTACACCTTC
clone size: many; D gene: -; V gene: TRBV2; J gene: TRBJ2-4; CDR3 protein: CASSELVAKNIQYF; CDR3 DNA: TGTGCCAGCAGTGAATTAGTCGCCAAAAACATTCAGTACTTC
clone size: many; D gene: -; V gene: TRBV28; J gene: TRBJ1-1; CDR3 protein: CASSLMGRLNTEAFF; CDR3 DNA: TGTGCCAGCAGTTTGATGGGAAGGTTGAACACTGAAGCTTTCTTT
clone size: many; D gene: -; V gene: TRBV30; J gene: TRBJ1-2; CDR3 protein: CARTLGAYGYTF; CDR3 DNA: TGTGCCCGGACCTTGGGCGCCTATGGCTACACCTTC
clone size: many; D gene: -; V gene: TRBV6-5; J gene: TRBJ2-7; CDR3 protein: CASSYRRGESYEQYF; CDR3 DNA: TGTGCCAGCAGTTATAGGCGCGGAGAGTCCTACGAGCAGTACTTC
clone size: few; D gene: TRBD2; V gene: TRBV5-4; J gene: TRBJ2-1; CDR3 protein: CASSHGTSGRDNEQFF; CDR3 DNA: TGTGCCAGCAGCCACGGGACTAGCGGGAGGGACAATGAGCAGTTCTTC
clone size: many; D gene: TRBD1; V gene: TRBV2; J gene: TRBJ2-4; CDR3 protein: CASSEDGTGLDIQYF; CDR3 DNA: TGTGCCAGCAGTGAAGATGGGACAGGGTTGGACATTCAGTACTTC
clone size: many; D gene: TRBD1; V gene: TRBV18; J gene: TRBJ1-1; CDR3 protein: CASSPRGGQGDTEAFF; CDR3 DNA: TGTGCCAGCTCACCCCGAGGGGGCCAAGGGGACACTGAAGCTTTCTTT
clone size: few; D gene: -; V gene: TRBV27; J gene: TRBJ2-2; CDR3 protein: CASSPLPGLLYTGELFF; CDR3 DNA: TGTGCCAGCAGTCCCCTCCCGGGACTGTTATACACCGGGGAGCTGTTTTTT
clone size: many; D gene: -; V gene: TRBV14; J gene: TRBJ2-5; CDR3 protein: CASSQVASLGETQYF; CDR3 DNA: TGTGCCAGCAGCCAAGTTGCTAGCCTGGGAGAGACCCAGTACTTC
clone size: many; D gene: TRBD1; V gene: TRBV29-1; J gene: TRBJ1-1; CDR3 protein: CSVEDRARGLTNTEAFF; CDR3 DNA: TGCAGCGTTGAAGATCGAGCCAGGGGGCTCACGAACACTGAAGCTTTCTTT
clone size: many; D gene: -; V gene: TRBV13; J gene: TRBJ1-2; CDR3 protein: CASTTLSRPSNYGYTF; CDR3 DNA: TGTGCCAGCACCACTTTGAGCCGACCGTCTAACTATGGCTACACCTTC
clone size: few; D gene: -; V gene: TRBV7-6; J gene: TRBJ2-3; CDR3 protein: CASSLGLRTITDTQYF; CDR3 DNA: TGTGCCAGCAGCTTAGGGCTCCGGACGATTACAGATACGCAGTATTTT
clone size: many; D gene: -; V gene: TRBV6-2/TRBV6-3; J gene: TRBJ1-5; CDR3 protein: CASGDSNQPQHF; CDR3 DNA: TGTGCCAGCGGGGATAGCAATCAGCCCCAGCATTTT
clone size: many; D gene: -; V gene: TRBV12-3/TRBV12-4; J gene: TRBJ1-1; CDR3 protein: CASSLQLGAEAFF; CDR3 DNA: TGTGCCAGCAGTTTACAGCTAGGGGCTGAAGCTTTCTTT
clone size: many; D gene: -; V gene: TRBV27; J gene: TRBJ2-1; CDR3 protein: CASSFSSWNEQFF; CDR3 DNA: TGTGCCAGCAGTTTTTCTAGCTGGAATGAGCAGTTCTTC
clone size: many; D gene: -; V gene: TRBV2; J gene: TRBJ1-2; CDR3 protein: CASSESPPGAFYGYTF; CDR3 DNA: TGTGCCAGCAGTGAAAGTCCGCCAGGGGCTTTCTATGGCTACACCTTC
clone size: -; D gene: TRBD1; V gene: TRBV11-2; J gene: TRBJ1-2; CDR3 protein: CASQAGGNGYTF; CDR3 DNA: TGTGCCAGCCAGGCAGGGGGCAATGGCTACACCTTC
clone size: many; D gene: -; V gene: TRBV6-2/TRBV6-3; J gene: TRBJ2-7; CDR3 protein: CASSYLDRYEQYF; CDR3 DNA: TGTGCCAGCAGTTACCTGGACAGATACGAGCAGTACTTC
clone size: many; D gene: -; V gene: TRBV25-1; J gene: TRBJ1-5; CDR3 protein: CASSEFGQPQHF; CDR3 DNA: TGTGCCAGCAGTGAATTTGGTCAGCCCCAGCATTTT
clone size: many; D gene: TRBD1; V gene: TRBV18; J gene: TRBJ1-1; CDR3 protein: CASSPPLQGMNTEAFF; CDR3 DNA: TGTGCCAGCTCACCACCTTTACAGGGGATGAACACTGAAGCTTTCTTT
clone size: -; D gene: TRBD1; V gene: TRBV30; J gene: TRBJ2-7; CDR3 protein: CAWRGQGWEQYF; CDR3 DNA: TGTGCCTGGAGGGGACAGGGGTGGGAGCAGTACTTC
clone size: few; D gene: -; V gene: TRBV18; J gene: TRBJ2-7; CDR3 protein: CASSPSQNPSYEQYF; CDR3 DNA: TGTGCCAGCTCACCATCCCAGAACCCATCCTACGAGCAGTACTTC
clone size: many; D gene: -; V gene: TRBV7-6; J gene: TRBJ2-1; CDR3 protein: CASSLVGGLFPSSYNEQFF; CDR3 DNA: TGTGCCAGCAGCTTAGTGGGCGGACTGTTTCCGAGCTCCTACAATGAGCAGTTCTTC
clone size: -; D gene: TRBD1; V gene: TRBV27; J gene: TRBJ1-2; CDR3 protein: CASSYGTGTGGRYTF; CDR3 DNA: TGTGCCAGCAGTTACGGGACCGGGACAGGGGGTCGCTACACCTTC
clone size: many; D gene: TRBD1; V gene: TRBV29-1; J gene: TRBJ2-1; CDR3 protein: CSGQGARGSYNEQFF; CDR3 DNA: TGCAGCGGGCAGGGGGCTCGAGGGTCCTACAATGAGCAGTTCTTC
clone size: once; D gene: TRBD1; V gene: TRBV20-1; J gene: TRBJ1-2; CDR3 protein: CSARPAADRGSYGYTF; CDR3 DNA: TGCAGTGCTAGGCCCGCGGCGGACAGGGGTAGCTATGGCTACACCTTC
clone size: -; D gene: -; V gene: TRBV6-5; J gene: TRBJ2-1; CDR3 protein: CASSLAVTSEQFF; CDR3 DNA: TGTGCCAGCAGTTTGGCTGTTACTAGTGAGCAGTTCTTC
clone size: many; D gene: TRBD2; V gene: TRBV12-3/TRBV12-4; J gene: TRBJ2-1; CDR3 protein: CASSYTGTSGGWSSYNEQFF; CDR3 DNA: TGTGCCAGCAGCTATACCGGGACTAGCGGGGGGTGGAGCTCCTACAATGAGCAGTTCTTC
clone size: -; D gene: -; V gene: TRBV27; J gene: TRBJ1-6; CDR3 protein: CASMLAPTDYNSPLHF; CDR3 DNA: TGTGCCAGTATGCTGGCCCCAACAGACTATAATTCACCCCTCCACTTT
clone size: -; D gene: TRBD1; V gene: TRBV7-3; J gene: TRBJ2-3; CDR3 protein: CASSPFLTGRTDTQYF; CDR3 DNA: TGTGCCAGCAGCCCTTTTCTGACAGGGCGCACAGATACGCAGTATTTT